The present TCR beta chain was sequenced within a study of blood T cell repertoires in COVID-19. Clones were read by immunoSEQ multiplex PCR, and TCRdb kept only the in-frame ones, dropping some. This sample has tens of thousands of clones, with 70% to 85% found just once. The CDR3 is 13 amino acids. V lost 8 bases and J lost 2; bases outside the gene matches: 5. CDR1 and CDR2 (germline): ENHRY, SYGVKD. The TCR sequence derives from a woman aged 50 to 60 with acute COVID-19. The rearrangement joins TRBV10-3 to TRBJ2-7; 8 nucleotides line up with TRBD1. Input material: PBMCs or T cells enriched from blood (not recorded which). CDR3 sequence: CAIGGQGTYEQYF. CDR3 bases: TGTGCCATCGGCGGACAGGGAACCTACGAGCAGTACTTC.